The present TCR beta chain was sequenced within a study of PD-1 blockade in classical Hodgkin lymphoma. The study's findings and limits: A reduction in baseline TCR diversity was reportedly seen in newly diagnosed patients relative to healthy donors. While CD8+ TCR diversity did not rise significantly by C4D1, CD4+ TCR diversity did.

Germline assignment: CDR1 SGHDN and CDR2 FVKESK. The CDR3 sequence is 19 residues long. V was clipped by 3 bases and J by 2 bases; unmatched bases: 13. The method was immunoSEQ multiplex PCR; TCRdb's version includes in-frame clones alone and lacks a portion of them. This sample carries 8,500 or so clones, about 80% of them seen once, and the ten largest clones take 9% to 13%. On this clone itself: No antigen is known for it.

Autologous stem cell transplantation was followed by relapse in every patient, and brentuximab vedotin exposure varied. Investigators isolated CD4+ T cells from thawed PBMCs through magnetic negative selection. This sequence joins TRBV14 and TRBJ2-2; the match to TRBD2 covers 9 bases. The TCR originated in a human donor with classical Hodgkin lymphoma. Source: CD4+ T cells from blood, taken at baseline. CDR3 DNA: TGTGCCAGCAGCCACCGTTACCTGGCGGGAGGGCCAAACACCGGGGAGCTGTTTTTT. Translating gives CASSHRYLAGGPNTGELFF. The full variable domain, its missing parts supplied by reference TRBV14 and TRBJ2-2, is EAGVTQFPSHSVIEKGQTVTLRCDPISGHDNLYWYRRVMGKEIKFLLHFVKESKQDESGMPNNRFLAERTGGTYSTLKVQPAELEDSGVYFCASSHRYLAGGPNTGELFFGEGSRLTVL.